A single sample gave rise to the 22 T cell receptor beta chains below, sequenced in a study of T cell repertoires in cytomegalovirus infection (dated by TCRdb to between 2019 and 2020). The instrument was an Illumina HiSeq 1500. TCRdb applied fastp at Q25 and MiXCR to the public reads, then kept only in-frame beta chains. One record per CDR3 amino acid sequence lists the most common genes and DNA. The sample table holds some 800,000 distinct CDR3 sequences, of which around a third were seen once. Under 15% of the sample lies in the top ten. The antigens for these receptors are not known. The treatment or condition tag for this specimen amounts to: in vitro stimulation with specific CMV peptide epitopes to enrich CMV-specific T cells. Sequencing used cultured CD8+ T cells from PBMCs, obtained from culture after CMV antigen stimulation. These receptors were taken from a human donor in good health (CMV status not recorded). Some clones in this sample may be carry-over from other donors' samples.

This clonotype was recorded many times. The chain uses TRBV7-6 and TRBJ1-1, with a weak D call TRBD1 (5 bases). V lost 2 bases to trimming and J lost 0 bases, with 10 bases between them. Per germline, CDR1 SGHVS and CDR2 FNYEAQ. The CDR3 consists of 15 residues. The CDR3 bases are TGTGCCAGCAGCTTAAGTCAGGGTATGAACACTGAAGCTTTCTTT. Its translation is CASSLSQGMNTEAFF. Filled out from reference TRBV7-6 and TRBJ1-1, the complete variable domain reads GAGVSQSPRYKVTKRGQDVALRCDPISGHVSLYWYRQALGQGPEFLTYFNYEAQQDKSGLPNDRFSAERPEGSISTLTIQRTEQRDSAMYRCASSLSQGMNTEAFFGQGTRLTVV.

This clonotype was counted between two and nine times. The rearrangement joins TRBV19 to TRBJ1-4; D possibly corresponds to TRBD1 (5 bases). The CDR3 consists of 15 residues. Germline CDR1 and CDR2: LNHDA and SQIVND (reference sequence). Trimming shortened V by 7 bases and J by 2 bases, and 14 bases separated the two germline ends. As DNA, the CDR3 is TGTGCCAGTACCAATGAAGACAGTACTAATGAAAAACTGTTTTTT. Translated: CASTNEDSTNEKLFF.

This clonotype was observed a few times. The chain combines TRBV7-6 with TRBJ2-1; 9 bases are shared with TRBD1. Looked up from germline, CDR1 is SGHVS and CDR2 is FNYEAQ. V gave up 2 bases and J gave up 0 bases; unmatched junction bases: 5. The CDR3 spans 17 residues. The CDR3 here is CASSLRTGEGSYNEQFF. CDR3 nucleotide sequence: TGTGCCAGCAGCTTACGGACAGGGGAAGGCTCCTACAATGAGCAGTTCTTC.

There are a few counts of this clonotype. The rearrangement uses TRBV14 and TRBJ1-1; maybe TRBD1 (5 bases). The CDR3 extends over 14 amino acids. Between the trimmed V and J ends, which lost 6 bases and 5 bases, there was a span of 16 bases. Germline V gene sequence: CDR1 SGHDN, CDR2 FVKESK. Here the CDR3 reads CASSRRGGGTEAFF. The DNA for the CDR3 is TGTGCCAGCAGTCGACGGGGTGGGGGGACTGAAGCTTTCTTT.

This clonotype was counted between two and nine times. This rearrangement joins TRBV7-3 to TRBJ2-3; TRBD2 is a possible D gene (6 bases). Trimming stripped 5 bases from V and 0 bases from J, with 15 bases between. The CDR3 extends over 16 amino acids. The germline gives CDR1 SGHTA, CDR2 FQGTGA. The CDR3 spells CASSPGVTLSTDTQYF. CDR3 nucleotide sequence: TGTGCCAGCAGCCCGGGGGTGACCCTTAGCACAGATACGCAGTATTTT.

V gene TRBV7-9 combines with J gene TRBJ2-7; the D gene is possibly TRBD2 (5 bases). Per germline, CDR1 SEHNR and CDR2 FQNEAQ (reference sequence). The V gene lost 5 bases and the J gene lost 4 bases, with 15 bases spanning the gap. The CDR3 runs 14 residues. The CDR3 DNA reads TGTGCCAGCAGCCAGGAGGCACAGATATACGAGCAGTACTTC. This translates into CASSQEAQIYEQYF.

This clonotype was seen repeatedly, ten times or more. This sequence joins TRBV7-8 and TRBJ2-5, with 9 bases lining up with TRBD1. The CDR3 runs to 15 residues. The ends lost 2 bases at V and 2 bases at J; junction bases unmatched: 3. The germline V gene has CDR1 SGHVS and CDR2 FQNEAQ. CDR3 sequence: CASSLKGQGQETQYF. The DNA of the CDR3 is TGTGCCAGCAGCTTAAAGGGACAGGGTCAAGAGACCCAGTACTTC.

This rearrangement joins TRBV28 to TRBJ2-3, with 9 bases matching TRBD2. The CDR3 runs 20 residues. V was pared by 6 bases and J by 6 bases, with 25 bases of the junction left unmatched. Germline V lookup: CDR1 MDHEN, CDR2 SYDVKM. The CDR3 is CASRPKGAMGLAQLRDTQYF. DNA of the CDR3: TGTGCCAGCAGACCCAAGGGGGCGATGGGACTAGCTCAATTAAGGGATACGCAGTATTTT.

This clonotype came up a few times. The V and J genes are TRBV20-1 and TRBJ2-5, with D possibly TRBD1 on 5 matching bases. V lost 1 base, J lost 5 bases, and 11 bases lay in between. The CDR3 covers 13 residues. Germline assignment: CDR1 DFQATT and CDR2 SNEGSKA (reference sequence). In DNA, the CDR3 is TGCAGTGCTAGAGGCCAGGGCGAGGAGACCCAGTACTTC. It yields the protein CSARGQGEETQYF.

This clonotype was seen ten or more times. The chain carries TRBV6-5 and TRBJ1-6; maybe TRBD1 (5 bases). From germline, CDR1 is MNHEY and CDR2 SVGAGI. V lost 2 bases and J 7 bases, leaving 9 bases between the germline ends. This CDR3 is 14 amino acids long. The CDR3 DNA sequence: TGTGCCAGCAGTTACGGGACTGGGAATTCACCCCTCCACTTT. It is translated as CASSYGTGNSPLHF.

The rearrangement uses TRBV7-8 and TRBJ1-1; D remains unclear. The CDR3 is 15 amino acids. Germline V gene sequence: CDR1 SGHVS, CDR2 FQNEAQ. The germline V and J ends were trimmed by 4 bases and 4 bases, with 16 bases remaining between them. For the CDR3, the DNA is TGTGCCAGCAGCTACCGCTCGGGTGGAGGCACTGAAGCTTTCTTT. Translation: CASSYRSGGGTEAFF. Full variable domain (missing parts from reference TRBV7-8 and TRBJ1-1): GAGVSQSPRYKVAKRGQDVALRCDPISGHVSLFWYQQALGQGPEFLTYFQNEAQLDKSGLPSDRFFAERPEGSVSTLKIQRTQQEDSAVYLCASSYRSGGGTEAFFGQGTRLTVV.

The chain has TRBV18 and TRBJ1-5; 7 nucleotides agree with TRBD1. With 3 bases clipped from V and 7 bases from J, the junction kept 15 bases outside the gene matches. The CDR3 extends over 17 amino acids. Looked up from germline, CDR1 is KGHSH and CDR2 is LQKENI. The CDR3 here is CASSPTRTGAGGQPQHF. The DNA of the CDR3 is TGTGCCAGCTCACCGACGCGTACAGGGGCCGGAGGACAGCCCCAGCATTTT.

Concerning this clonotype: A much larger clone sits a single nucleotide away, making a read error possible. This chain joins TRBV7-2 and TRBJ1-2; D is undetermined. Trimming left V 5 bases short and J 3 bases short, with 13 bases between. The CDR3 totals 14 residues. The germline gives CDR1 SGHTA, CDR2 FQGNSA. The CDR3 DNA reads TGTGCCAGCAGCCAAGGAGCGGGGTACTATGGCTACACCTTC. Protein product: CASSQGAGYYGYTF. The full variable domain, with the rest looked up from reference TRBV7-2 and TRBJ1-2, is GAGVSQSPSNKVTEKGKDVELRCDPISGHTALYWYRQSLGQGLEFLIYFQGNSAPDKSGLPSDRFSAERTGGSVSTLTIQRTQQEDSAVYLCASSQGAGYYGYTFGSGTRLTVV.

The table lists this clonotype with a few counts. The chain links TRBV7-9 to TRBJ1-5; D may be TRBD1 (5 bases). The CDR3 consists of 15 residues. Per germline, CDR1 SEHNR and CDR2 FQNEAQ (reference sequence). Trimming pared 5 bases from V and 2 bases from J, leaving 13 bases between. Written as DNA, the CDR3 is TGTGCCAGCAGCCCAGGACACGTGGGCAATCAGCCCCAGCATTTT. Translation gives CASSPGHVGNQPQHF.

This clonotype occurred many times. The chain couples TRBV7-6 to TRBJ2-7; 8 nucleotides align to TRBD2. Germline V gene data show CDR1 as SGHVS and CDR2 as FNYEAQ. The length of the CDR3 is 15 residues. With V trimmed by 5 bases and J by 2 bases, 8 bases remained unmatched. The CDR3, as DNA: TGTGCCAGCAGCCGGATTAGCGGGGTTACCTACGAGCAGTACTTC. Residues: CASSRISGVTYEQYF.

The chain links TRBV6-6 to TRBJ2-5, with a weak D call TRBD2 (5 bases). Germline CDR1 is MNHNY and CDR2 is SVGAGI (reference sequence). The CDR3 has 15 amino acids. V lost 4 bases and J lost 5, with 17 bases in between. The CDR3 DNA follows: TGTGCCAGCAGTTCCTCCTTTACTAGGTTGGAGACCCAGTACTTC. As protein: CASSSSFTRLETQYF.

This clonotype was counted ten times or more. The rearrangement uses TRBV5-1 and TRBJ1-6, with TRBD1 identical over 9 bases. The CDR3 sequence is 15 residues long. Germline V gene lookup returns CDR1 SGHRS and CDR2 YFSETQ. V trimming: 4 bases; J trimming: 5 bases; junction bases outside the gene matches: 4. Here the CDR3 DNA reads TGCGCCAGCAGCGAGGGACAGGGAAATAATTCACCCCTCCACTTT. Encoded protein: CASSEGQGNNSPLHF.

The rearrangement joins TRBV20-1 to TRBJ2-7; D not resolved. Germline-derived CDR1 and CDR2 are DFQATT and SNEGSKA (reference sequence). The V end was cut by 0 bases, the J end by 8 bases, with 14 bases between. The CDR3 length is 13 residues. The CDR3 DNA reads as TGCAGTGCTAGAGATCTGGATAGGTACAAGCAGTACGTC. It yields the protein CSARDLDRYKQYV.

The genes are TRBV7-6 and TRBJ2-7; weak D call: TRBD1 (5 bases). CDR3 length equals 15 residues. Trimming left V 6 bases short and J 7 bases short, with 22 bases between. The germline gives CDR1 SGHVS, CDR2 FNYEAQ. The CDR3, as DNA: TGTGCCAGCAGTTTGGGGCAGGCGCCCTACGGGGAGCAGTACGTC. Amino acid sequence: CASSLGQAPYGEQYV.

This chain connects TRBV4-3 to TRBJ1-5; D gene unclear. The V end lost 4 bases, the J end lost 7 bases, and 11 bases lay between the germline ends. CDR1 and CDR2 from the germline V gene are LGHNA and YSLEER. This CDR3 contains 13 residues. CDR3 amino acids: CASSPTGYQPQHF. DNA for the CDR3: TGCGCCAGCAGCCCCACGGGGTACCAGCCCCAGCATTTT.

A few counts support this clonotype. V gene TRBV27 combines with J gene TRBJ1-2; tentatively, D is TRBD1 (5 bases). Germline assignment: CDR1 MNHEY and CDR2 SMNVEV (reference sequence). The CDR3 covers 16 residues. The V gene lost 2 bases and the J gene lost 5 bases, with 18 bases spanning the gap. The CDR3 bases are TGTGCCAGCAGTTTACAATCCGGGGGATACCGGTATGGCTACACCTTC. Protein product: CASSLQSGGYRYGYTF.

J is TRBJ1-1 and V is TRBV27; possible D gene TRBD1, 5 bases. Germline values: CDR1 MNHEY, CDR2 SMNVEV (reference sequence). The length of the CDR3 is 15 residues. Trimming shortened V by 6 bases and J by 2 bases, and 16 bases separated the two germline ends. CDR3 sequence (DNA): TGTGCCAGCAGCGTAAGACAGTTCATTAACACTGAAGCTTTCTTT. As protein: CASSVRQFINTEAFF.